This T cell receptor (beta chain) originates from a study of blood T cell repertoires in COVID-19. Seattle enrolled patients during active infection and tracked them longitudinally. CDR1 SEHNR and CDR2 FQNEAQ come from the germline V gene (reference sequence). Trimming at V came to 2 bases and at J to 2 bases, leaving 8 bases not matched to a gene. CDR3 length: 17 residues. Original analysis: The authors estimated nucleated cell counts from reference gene primer amplification. Some clones are missing from TCRdb's copy, which holds only in-frame ones; the method was immunoSEQ multiplex PCR. V, J and clone size are those of that table, while D and trimming were read from the DNA. The sample holds tens of thousands of clones, roughly nine tenths seen once.

The TCR sequence derives from a man aged 50-59 years with COVID-19, enrolled during active disease. The chain employs TRBV7-9 and TRBJ2-3, with 9 nucleotides matching TRBD2. What was sequenced was peripheral blood. CDR3 nucleotides: TGTGCCAGCAGCTTAAGTTTAAGCGGGAGGATCACAGATACGCAGTATTTT. Its protein is CASSLSLSGRITDTQYF.